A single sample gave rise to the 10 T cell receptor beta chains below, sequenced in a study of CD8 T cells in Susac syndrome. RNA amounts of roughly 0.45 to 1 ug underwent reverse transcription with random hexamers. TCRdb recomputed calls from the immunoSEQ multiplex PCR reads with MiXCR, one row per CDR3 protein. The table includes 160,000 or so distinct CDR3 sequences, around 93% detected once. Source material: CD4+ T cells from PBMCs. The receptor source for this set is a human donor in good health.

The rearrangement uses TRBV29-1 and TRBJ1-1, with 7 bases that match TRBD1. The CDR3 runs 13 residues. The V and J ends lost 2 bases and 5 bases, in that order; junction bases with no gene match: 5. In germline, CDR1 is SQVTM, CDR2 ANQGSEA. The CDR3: CSVEQGGRTEAFF. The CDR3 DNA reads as TGCAGCGTTGAACAGGGGGGGCGGACTGAAGCTTTCTTT.

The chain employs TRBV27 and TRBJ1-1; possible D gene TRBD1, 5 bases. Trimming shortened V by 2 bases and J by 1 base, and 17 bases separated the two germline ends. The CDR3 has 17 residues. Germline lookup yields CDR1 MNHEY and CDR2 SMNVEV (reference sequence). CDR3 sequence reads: CASSLNAWGPPNTEAFF. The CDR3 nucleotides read TGTGCCAGCAGTTTAAATGCTTGGGGACCTCCGAACACTGAAGCTTTCTTT.

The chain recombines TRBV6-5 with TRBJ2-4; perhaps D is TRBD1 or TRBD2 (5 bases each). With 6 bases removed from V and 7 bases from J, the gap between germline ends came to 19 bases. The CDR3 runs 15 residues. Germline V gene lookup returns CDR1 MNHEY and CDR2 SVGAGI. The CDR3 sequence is CASRIMKGSGNIQYF. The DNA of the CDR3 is TGTGCCAGCAGAATTATGAAGGGGAGTGGCAACATTCAGTACTTC.

The CDR3 region has the DNA TGTGCCAGCAGCTTATTCCAGACTGGAAACACCATATATTTT. Amino acid sequence: CASSLFQTGNTIYF. The gene calls are TRBV7-2 and TRBJ1-3; D unclear. The CDR3 sequence is 14 residues long. Trimming left V 2 bases short and J 2 bases short, with 7 bases between. The V gene's germline CDR1 is SGHTA and CDR2 FQGNSA.

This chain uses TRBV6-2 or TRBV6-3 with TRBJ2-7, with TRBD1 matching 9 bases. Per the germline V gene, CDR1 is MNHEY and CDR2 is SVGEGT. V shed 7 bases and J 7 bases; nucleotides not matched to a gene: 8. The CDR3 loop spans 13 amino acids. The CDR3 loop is CASIRQGGGEQYF. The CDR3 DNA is TGTGCCAGCATTCGACAGGGGGGCGGGGAGCAGTACTTC.

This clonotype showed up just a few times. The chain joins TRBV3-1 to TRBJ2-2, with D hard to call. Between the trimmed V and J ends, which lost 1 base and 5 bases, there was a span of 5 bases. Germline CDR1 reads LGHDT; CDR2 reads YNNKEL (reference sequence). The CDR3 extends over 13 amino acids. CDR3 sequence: CASSQGSTGELFF. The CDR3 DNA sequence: TGTGCCAGCAGCCAAGGCTCTACCGGGGAGCTGTTTTTT.

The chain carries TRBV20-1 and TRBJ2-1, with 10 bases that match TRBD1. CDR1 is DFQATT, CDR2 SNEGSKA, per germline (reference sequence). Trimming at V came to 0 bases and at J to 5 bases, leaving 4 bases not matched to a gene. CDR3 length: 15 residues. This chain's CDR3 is CSARDLGTGDNEQFF. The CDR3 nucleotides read TGCAGTGCTAGAGATCTCGGGACAGGGGACAATGAGCAGTTCTTC.

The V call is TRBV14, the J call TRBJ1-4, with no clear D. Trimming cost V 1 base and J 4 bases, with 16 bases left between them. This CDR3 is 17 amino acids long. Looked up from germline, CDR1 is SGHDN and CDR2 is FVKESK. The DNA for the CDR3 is TGTGCCAGCAGCCAAGGGTCCCTCTTTCGGGATAATGAAAAACTGTTTTTT. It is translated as CASSQGSLFRDNEKLFF.

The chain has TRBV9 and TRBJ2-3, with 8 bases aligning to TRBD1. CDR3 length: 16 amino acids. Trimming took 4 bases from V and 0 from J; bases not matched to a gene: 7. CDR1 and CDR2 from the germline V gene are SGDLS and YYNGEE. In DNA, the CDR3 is TGTGCCAGCAGCATAGGGACAGGCACCAGCACAGATACGCAGTATTTT. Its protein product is CASSIGTGTSTDTQYF. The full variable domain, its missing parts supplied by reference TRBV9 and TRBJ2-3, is DSGVTQTPKHLITATGQRVTLRCSPRSGDLSVYWYQQSLDQGLQFLIQYYNGEERAKGNILERFSAQQFPDLHSELNLSSLELGDSALYFCASSIGTGTSTDTQYFGPGTRLTVL.

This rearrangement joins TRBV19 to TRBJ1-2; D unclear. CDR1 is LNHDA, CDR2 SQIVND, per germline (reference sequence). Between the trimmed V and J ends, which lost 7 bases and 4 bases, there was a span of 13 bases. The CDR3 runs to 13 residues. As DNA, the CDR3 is TGTGCCAGTACCACAAATGACGGCTATGGCTACACCTTC. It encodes CASTTNDGYGYTF.